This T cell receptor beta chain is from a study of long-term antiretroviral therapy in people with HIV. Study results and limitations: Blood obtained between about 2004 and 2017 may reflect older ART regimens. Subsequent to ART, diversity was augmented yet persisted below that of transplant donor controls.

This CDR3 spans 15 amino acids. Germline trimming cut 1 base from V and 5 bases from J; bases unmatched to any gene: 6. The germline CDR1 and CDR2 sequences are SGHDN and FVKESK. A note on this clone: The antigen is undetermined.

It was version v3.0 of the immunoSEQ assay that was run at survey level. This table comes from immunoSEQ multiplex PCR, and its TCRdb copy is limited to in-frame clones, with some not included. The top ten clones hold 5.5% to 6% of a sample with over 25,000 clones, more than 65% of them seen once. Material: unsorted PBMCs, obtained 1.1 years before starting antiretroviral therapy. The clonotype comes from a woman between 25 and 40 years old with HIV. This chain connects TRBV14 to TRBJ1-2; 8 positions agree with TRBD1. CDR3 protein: CASSQGRGLEYGYTF. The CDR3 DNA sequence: TGTGCCAGCAGCCAAGGCAGGGGGCTTGAGTATGGCTACACCTTC.